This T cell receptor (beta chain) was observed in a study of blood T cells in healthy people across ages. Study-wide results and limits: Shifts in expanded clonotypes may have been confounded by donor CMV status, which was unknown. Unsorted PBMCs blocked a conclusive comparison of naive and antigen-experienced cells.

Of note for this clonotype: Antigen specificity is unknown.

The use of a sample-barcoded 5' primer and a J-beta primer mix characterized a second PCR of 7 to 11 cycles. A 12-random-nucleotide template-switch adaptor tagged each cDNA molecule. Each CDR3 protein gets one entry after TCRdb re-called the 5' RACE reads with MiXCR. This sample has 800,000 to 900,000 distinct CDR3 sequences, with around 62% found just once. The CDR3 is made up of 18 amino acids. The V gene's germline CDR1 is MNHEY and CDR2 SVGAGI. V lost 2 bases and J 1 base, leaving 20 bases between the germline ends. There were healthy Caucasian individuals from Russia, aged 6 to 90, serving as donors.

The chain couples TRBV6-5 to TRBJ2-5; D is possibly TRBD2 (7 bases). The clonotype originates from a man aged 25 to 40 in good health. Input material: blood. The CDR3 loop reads CASSYPRGGSTIQETQYF. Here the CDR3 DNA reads TGTGCCAGCAGTTACCCGAGGGGGGGCTCTACGATCCAAGAGACCCAGTACTTC.